This is a list of T cell receptor beta chains from one sample in a study of blood T cell repertoires in COVID-19. Generated by immunoSEQ multiplex PCR, the TCRdb table keeps only in-frame clones and is missing some. The data show just under 60,000 clones, with around 87% seen just once and 6% to 8% held by the top ten. Sequencing was performed on peripheral blood. These receptors were obtained from a human donor with active COVID-19. The donor label of this sample is uncertain. Both conserved end residues are part of each CDR3. The order of the fields is V gene, D gene, J gene, clone size, CDR3 DNA, CDR3 protein. A D gene is named only where the DNA matches it firmly. Some rows have no size entry. The others give once, few or many, or a class for an expanded clone.

TRBV5-4,TRBD2,TRBJ2-5,NA,TGTGCCAGCAGCCAAACTAGCGGGGGCCTCCAAGAGACCCAGTACTTC,CASSQTSGGLQETQYF
TRBV5-1,TRBD1,TRBJ1-6,NA,TGCGCCAGCAGCTCTGGACAGGGAGGGTCACCCCTCCACTTT,CASSSGQGGSPLHF
TRBV5-1,NA,TRBJ1-3,NA,TGCGCCAGCAGCTTGGGACTGAACTCTGGAAACACCATATATTTT,CASSLGLNSGNTIYF
TRBV2,TRBD2,TRBJ2-1,NA,TGTGCCAGCAGTGGTCCGCGGGGGTTCAATGAGCAGTTCTTC,CASSGPRGFNEQFF
TRBV24-1,TRBD2,TRBJ2-3,NA,TGTGCCACCAGTGAGGCGGGAGTAGGTTTTAGCACAGATACGCAGTATTTT,CATSEAGVGFSTDTQYF
TRBV5-1,TRBD2,TRBJ2-2,NA,TGCGCCAGCAGCTTGGCCTCTCTAGCGGGAAACACCGGGGAGCTGTTTTTT,CASSLASLAGNTGELFF
TRBV7-2,NA,TRBJ1-2,NA,TGTGCCAGCAGCTTAGTAGTACCCCGGTTC,CASSLVVPRF
TRBV30,NA,TRBJ1-4,NA,TGTGCCTGGAGTGTACGGACAGCAGTTAATGAAAAACTGTTTTTT,CAWSVRTAVNEKLFF
TRBV5-6,NA,TRBJ1-2,NA,TGTGCCAGCAGCGGGGACATTTTTTCTAACTATGGCTACACCTTC,CASSGDIFSNYGYTF
TRBV5-1,NA,TRBJ1-1,NA,TGCGCCAGCAGGGTTGACAGTGCCACTGAAGCTTTCTTT,CASRVDSATEAFF
TRBV10-3,TRBD2,TRBJ2-1,NA,TGTGCCATCGGTGGTAGCGGGAGCCTCTTTGGTGAGCAGTTCTTC,CAIGGSGSLFGEQFF
TRBV9,NA,TRBJ1-5,NA,TGTGCCAGCAGCGTAGAGGGGGGGCTCGGGCAGCCCCAGCATTTT,CASSVEGGLGQPQHF
TRBV7-9,TRBD1,TRBJ1-2,once,TGTGCCAGCAGCCTAGGACAGGGGGCGTATGGCTACACCTTC,CASSLGQGAYGYTF
TRBV18,NA,TRBJ2-7,NA,TGTGCCAGCTCACCCTCAACAGGGAACGAGCAGTACTTC,CASSPSTGNEQYF
TRBV28,NA,TRBJ1-2,once,TGTGCCAGTTGCCCCGGGACACCTAACTATGGCTACACCTTC,CASCPGTPNYGYTF
TRBV4-3,TRBD1,TRBJ1-1,NA,TGCGCCAGCAGCCAAGGAGACAGGGGGAACACTGAAGCTTTCTTT,CASSQGDRGNTEAFF
TRBV24-1,NA,TRBJ2-3,NA,TGTGCCACCAGTGATCCAACAGGCCTCAGCACAGATACGCAGTATTTT,CATSDPTGLSTDTQYF
TRBV18,TRBD1,TRBJ2-6,NA,TGTGCCAGCTCACCTAGGACAGGTCCAGGGGCCAACGTCCTGACTTTC,CASSPRTGPGANVLTF
TRBV12-5,NA,TRBJ2-1,NA,TGTGCTAGTGGTTTGGTGCCCAACAACAATGAGCAGTTCTTC,CASGLVPNNNEQFF
TRBV28,NA,TRBJ2-1,NA,TGTGCCAGCAGTTTGGAGGGGCAGGGTGAGCAGTTCTTC,CASSLEGQGEQFF
TRBV5-8,TRBD2,TRBJ2-5,NA,TGTGCCAGCAGCATGACCGGAGCGGGGTATGGAGAGACCCAGTACTTC,CASSMTGAGYGETQYF
TRBV5-4,NA,TRBJ1-2,NA,TGTGCCAGCAGCTTGTCAGGGCCCTATGGCTACACCTTC,CASSLSGPYGYTF
TRBV5-1,TRBD1,TRBJ1-3,NA,TGCGCCACGCGGGACAGGCCCTCTGGAAACACCATATATTTT,CATRDRPSGNTIYF
TRBV6-5,NA,TRBJ2-3,NA,TGTGCCAGCAGTCCAGCGGGCGGCACAGATACGCAGTATTTT,CASSPAGGTDTQYF
TRBV28,NA,TRBJ1-1,NA,TGTGCCAGCAATGCGGGTTGGGGCACTGAAGCTTTCTTT,CASNAGWGTEAFF
TRBV5-1,NA,TRBJ2-1,NA,TGCGCCAGCAGCTTGGCACAGGGAATCGGGAATGAGCAGTTCTTC,CASSLAQGIGNEQFF
TRBV5-5,TRBD1,TRBJ2-7,NA,TGTGCCAGCAGCTTGACAGGGGTGCCCCCCGGCTACGAGCAGTACTTC,CASSLTGVPPGYEQYF
TRBV5-1,TRBD2,TRBJ2-7,NA,TGCGCCAGCAGCCAAGGACTAGCGGGAGTCTCCTACGAGCAGTACTTC,CASSQGLAGVSYEQYF
TRBV24-1,TRBD1,TRBJ2-5,NA,TGTGCCACCAGTGATTCCAAAACAGGGGGAGAGACCCAGTACTTC,CATSDSKTGGETQYF
TRBV5-4,NA,TRBJ2-1,NA,TGTGCCAGCAGCTTGACGCAGGGGAGTTGGAATGAGCAGTTCTTC,CASSLTQGSWNEQFF
TRBV7-3,NA,TRBJ1-5,NA,TGTGCCAGCAGCTTAGATGGACAGAAAAATCAGCCCCAGCATTTT,CASSLDGQKNQPQHF
TRBV9,TRBD1,TRBJ2-3,NA,TGTGCCAGCAGCCCTAGGACAGGGTCGGGAGTTTTGTCAGATACGCAGTATTTT,CASSPRTGSGVLSDTQYF
TRBV5-1,TRBD2,TRBJ2-2,NA,TGCGCCAGCAGCCAGCGGGGGGGCTTCGGGGAGCTGTTTTTT,CASSQRGGFGELFF
TRBV19,NA,TRBJ2-6,NA,TGTGCCAGTAATGACAGAGCCTCTGGGGCCAACGTCCTGACTTTC,CASNDRASGANVLTF
TRBV5-4,NA,TRBJ2-3,NA,TGTGCCAGCAGCTTGGTGGAGAACACAGATACGCAGTATTTT,CASSLVENTDTQYF
TRBV7-6,TRBD2,TRBJ2-3,NA,TGTGCCAGCAGCCCGTCGGCTAGCGGGGGGCGGGCAGATACGCAGTATTTT,CASSPSASGGRADTQYF
TRBV23-1,TRBD1,TRBJ2-1,NA,TGCGCCAGCAGTCTCTTAGGACAGGGGGACAATGAGCAGTTCTTC,CASSLLGQGDNEQFF
TRBV16,NA,TRBJ1-1,NA,TGTGCCAGCAGCCATGGAGGGGCCACTGAAGCTTTCTTT,CASSHGGATEAFF
TRBV7-8,NA,TRBJ2-1,NA,TGTGCCAGCAGCCCCAGGATTTCCTCCTACAATGAGCAGTTCTTC,CASSPRISSYNEQFF
TRBV7-8,TRBD2,TRBJ2-7,NA,TGTGCCAGCAGTTTGACTAGCGGGAGGTTCTACGGGCAGTACTTC,CASSLTSGRFYGQYF
TRBV11-3,TRBD1,TRBJ1-2,NA,TGTGCCAGCAGCTGGTCAGGGGGTAACTATGGCTACACCTTC,CASSWSGGNYGYTF
TRBV7-2,NA,TRBJ1-2,NA,TGTGCCAGCAGCCAAGGCCCAGGGGTGAGCGTTGGCTACACCTTC,CASSQGPGVSVGYTF
TRBV4-1,TRBD1,TRBJ2-7,NA,TGCGCCAGCAGCCAAGCGAGACAGGGGAAACACGAGCAGTACTTC,CASSQARQGKHEQYF
TRBV3-1/TRBV3-2,TRBD2,TRBJ2-5,NA,TGTGCCAGCAGTCCCACACCCCCGGGAGGGAAGACCCAGTACTTC,CASSPTPPGGKTQYF
TRBV6-1,TRBD2,TRBJ2-7,NA,TGTGCCAGCAGTGATGAGCGGGGGGACGAGCAGTACTTC,CASSDERGDEQYF
TRBV11-3,NA,TRBJ2-7,NA,TGTGCCAGCAGCCCCCTAGGCTTTTCCTACGAGCAGTACTTC,CASSPLGFSYEQYF
TRBV28,NA,TRBJ2-1,NA,TGTGCCAGCAGCGGTGACCAGGTTTACAATGAGCAGTTCTTC,CASSGDQVYNEQFF
TRBV7-2,NA,TRBJ1-3,NA,TGTGCCAGCAGCTTAGTCCTGGGGGGGGGTCCTGGAAACACCATATATTTT,CASSLVLGGGPGNTIYF
TRBV3-1/TRBV3-2,NA,TRBJ2-5,NA,TGTGCCAGCAGCCCCCCAGGCACCCAAGAGACCCAGTACTTC,CASSPPGTQETQYF
TRBV18,TRBD1,TRBJ1-2,NA,TGTGCCAGCTCACCGGACAGGGGGCAGTATGGCTACACCTTC,CASSPDRGQYGYTF
TRBV24-1,TRBD2,TRBJ2-3,NA,TGTGCCACCAGTGATCTGACTAGCGGGAGAGGAGATACGCAGTATTTT,CATSDLTSGRGDTQYF
TRBV9,NA,TRBJ1-1,NA,TGTGCCAGCAGCGACGGGGGGGCGAACACTGAAGCTTTCTTT,CASSDGGANTEAFF
TRBV6-5,NA,TRBJ1-6,NA,TGTGCCAGCAGTTACGAGGGCAGCGGGGTCCTCCACTTT,CASSYEGSGVLHF
TRBV7-2,NA,TRBJ1-6,NA,TGTGCCAGCAGCCAAGACAGACCGCATTCACCCCTCCACTTT,CASSQDRPHSPLHF
TRBV3-1/TRBV3-2,NA,TRBJ2-1,NA,TGTGCCAGCAGCCAAGGTTACGAGCCATACAATGAGCAGTTCTTC,CASSQGYEPYNEQFF
TRBV2,TRBD1,TRBJ1-5,NA,TGTGCCAGCAGTTCACAGGGGGCGAGTCAGCCCCAGCATTTT,CASSSQGASQPQHF